The entry below gives a single TCR beta chain sequence along with its context. Its specificity is unknown. Method: immunoSEQ multiplex PCR; TCRdb's copy keeps in-frame clones and lacks some. The sample lists tens of thousands of clones, 73% seen once, with about a fifth in the top ten. This sample is drawn from a study of CD4 T cells in relation to SARS-CoV-2 and coronaviruses. Whole-study context: ViraFEST: approximately 10-day antigen culture of PBMCs, then TCR beta CDR3 sequencing.

Trimming stripped 4 bases from V and 10 bases from J, with 16 bases between. The germline V gene encodes CDR1 MNHNY and CDR2 SVGAGI (reference sequence). The CDR3 contains 13 residues. CD4+ T cells from unexposed donors were obtained before the COVID-19 pandemic (2011-2018). The cells were cultured for roughly 11 days before CD4+ T cells were isolated. As cell numbers allowed, unexposed-donor CD4+ T cells faced SARS-CoV-2 S/N and four cold-coronavirus spikes. The source of this sequence is a human donor in good health. The rearrangement links TRBV6-6 to TRBJ1-2; D might be TRBD1 (5 bases). Sequenced sample: CD4+ T cells from PBMCs, cultured in vitro. CDR3 amino acids: CASSSDSPSDYTF. For the CDR3, the DNA is TGTGCCAGCAGTTCCGACAGCCCCTCAGACTACACCTTC.